The 27 T cell receptor beta chains below were found in one sample sequenced in a study of blood T cell repertoires in COVID-19. Data came from immunoSEQ multiplex PCR; TCRdb stores just in-frame clones and leaves some out. This table has over 150,000 clones, about 88% appearing once. Sequencing was performed on peripheral blood. The receptors shown here come from a woman aged 55 to 70 with COVID-19, enrolled during active disease.

The chain is built from TRBV18 and TRBJ2-3, with 9 nucleotides matching TRBD2. V gave up 7 bases and J gave up 1 base; unmatched junction bases: 6. Germline assignment: CDR1 KGHSH and CDR2 LQKENI. The CDR3 runs to 15 residues. The DNA for the CDR3 is TGTGCCAGCTTCACATGGACTAGCGGCACAGATACGCAGTATTTT. It codes for CASFTWTSGTDTQYF.

The chain combines TRBV6-5 with TRBJ1-4, with D possibly matching TRBD1 (5 bases). Germline-derived CDR1 and CDR2 are MNHEY and SVGAGI. The CDR3 has 14 residues. Trimming pared 6 bases from V and 8 bases from J, leaving 16 bases between. CDR3 in DNA: TGTGCCAGCAGCCAGGGAGGGGCAGACGAAAAACTGTTTTTT. Translation: CASSQGGADEKLFF.

The rearrangement links TRBV5-6 to TRBJ1-2; 8 bases are shared with TRBD1. Germline V CDR1 and CDR2: SGHDT, YYEEEE. The length of the CDR3 is 15 residues. Losses at the gene ends were 7 bases for V and 2 bases for J; bases not matched to a gene: 10. CDR3 region: CASRLRTGSNYGYTF. As DNA, the CDR3 is TGTGCCAGCCGTCTCCGGACAGGGTCAAACTATGGCTACACCTTC. Full variable domain (remainder filled in from reference TRBV5-6 and TRBJ1-2): DAGVTQSPTHLIKTRGQQVTLRCSPKSGHDTVSWYQQALGQGPQFIFQYYEEEERQRGNFPDRFSGHQFPNYSSELNVNALLLGDSALYLCASRLRTGSNYGYTFGSGTRLTVV.

The V call is TRBV25-1, the J call TRBJ2-7; D perhaps matches TRBD1 (6 bases). The germline V gene encodes CDR1 MGHDK and CDR2 SYGVNS. The V end lost 9 bases, the J end lost 4 bases, and 13 bases lay between the germline ends. The CDR3 runs to 12 residues. The chain's CDR3 is CASSWGPYEQYF. In DNA, the CDR3 is TGTGCCAGTTCTTGGGGGCCGTACGAGCAGTACTTC.

The chain links TRBV10-3 to TRBJ1-2, with 7 bases aligning to TRBD1. Germline V gives CDR1 ENHRY, CDR2 SYGVKD. Trimming took 6 bases from V and 3 from J; bases not matched to a gene: 4. The CDR3 length is 13 residues. The CDR3 reads CAIRKGGYYGYTF. In DNA form, the CDR3 reads TGTGCCATCAGAAAAGGGGGCTACTATGGCTACACCTTC.

V is TRBV6-5 and J is TRBJ2-7; 9 bases fit TRBD1. Trimming took 7 bases from V and 4 from J; bases not matched to a gene: 8. The CDR3 consists of 14 residues. The germline V gene encodes CDR1 MNHEY and CDR2 SVGAGI. CDR3 coding DNA: TGTGCCAGCAATTATAACAGGGGGCCGTACGAGCAGTACGTC. This codes for CASNYNRGPYEQYV.

The gene calls are TRBV21-1 and TRBJ1-1. TRBV21-1 is a pseudogene locus. The CDR3 runs 12 residues. The chain's CDR3 is CASSKRAPEAFF. In nucleotides, the CDR3 is TGTGCCAGCAGCAAGAGGGCCCCTGAAGCTTTCTTT.

CDR3 residues: CASSPRTGDYGYTF. CDR3 nucleotides: TGTGCCAGTAGTCCCCGGACAGGGGACTATGGCTACACCTTC. V usage is TRBV19 and J usage is TRBJ1-2; 9 positions agree with TRBD1. The length of the CDR3 is 14 residues. From germline, CDR1 is LNHDA and CDR2 SQIVND (reference sequence). Unmatched junction bases numbered 4, after V lost 5 bases and J lost 3 bases.

The V and J genes are TRBV12-5 and TRBJ2-7; D might be TRBD1 (5 bases). V was clipped by 0 bases and J by 3 bases, with 12 bases between them. Per the germline V gene, CDR1 is LGHNT and CDR2 is FRNRAP. The CDR3 spans 15 residues. The CDR3, as DNA: TGTGCTAGTGGTTTGGTACAGGCCCCCAACTACGAGCAGTACTTC. Its translation is CASGLVQAPNYEQYF. Full variable domain (outside the CDR3, taken from reference TRBV12-5 and TRBJ2-7): DARVTQTPRHKVTEMGQEVTMRCQPILGHNTVFWYRQTMMQGLELLAYFRNRAPLDDSGMPKDRFSAEMPDATLATLKIQPSEPRDSAVYFCASGLVQAPNYEQYFGPGTRLTVT.

This rearrangement joins TRBV19 to TRBJ2-3; D not certain. Germline CDR1 is LNHDA and CDR2 is SQIVND (reference sequence). The CDR3 spans 14 residues. Trimming left V 4 bases short and J 0 bases short, with 8 bases between. As DNA, the CDR3 is TGTGCCAGTAGTAGGCAGGCAAGCACAGATACGCAGTATTTT. As protein: CASSRQASTDTQYF.

The chain combines TRBV5-4 with TRBJ2-1; tentatively, D is TRBD1 (5 bases). The length of the CDR3 is 14 residues. Germline lookup yields CDR1 SGHNT and CDR2 YYREEE (reference sequence). V lost 4 bases, J lost 3 bases, and 11 bases lay in between. CDR3 DNA: TGTGCCAGCAGCGTAAGGCAGGGCTACAATGAGCAGTTCTTC. This translates into CASSVRQGYNEQFF.

The V gene is TRBV19, the J gene TRBJ2-7, with a possible D match to TRBD1 (6 bases). CDR1 and CDR2 (germline): LNHDA, SQIVND (reference sequence). V was pared by 0 bases and J by 2 bases, with 20 bases between. The CDR3 has 18 residues. CDR3: CASSIDKYPTGAAYEQYF. DNA of the CDR3: TGTGCCAGTAGTATAGATAAATACCCGACAGGCGCGGCCTACGAGCAGTACTTC.

This clone was seen many times. The V and J genes are TRBV7-2 and TRBJ2-7, with 10 bases that match TRBD1. Germline V gene lookup returns CDR1 SGHTA and CDR2 FQGNSA. This CDR3 contains 16 residues. The trim removed 0 bases at V and 4 bases at J, leaving 6 bases unmatched. CDR3 sequence (DNA): TGTGCCAGCAGCTTAGCCGGACAGGGGGAATGGTACGAGCAGTACTTC. Translated: CASSLAGQGEWYEQYF.

V and J are TRBV7-9 and TRBJ1-2, with a weak D call TRBD1 (5 bases). V dropped 5 bases and J dropped 4 bases, with 8 bases sitting between them. CDR1 is SEHNR and CDR2 is FQNEAQ in the germline V gene (reference sequence). The CDR3 sequence is 12 residues long. The CDR3 protein is CASSLQGYGYTF. Here the CDR3 DNA reads TGTGCCAGCAGCCTCCAGGGCTATGGCTACACCTTC.

The J gene is TRBJ1-1, the V gene TRBV7-9; the match to TRBD1 covers 7 bases. The CDR3 is 15 amino acids. Unmatched junction bases numbered 8, after V lost 0 bases and J lost 7 bases. Germline assignment: CDR1 SEHNR and CDR2 FQNEAQ (reference sequence). CDR3 nucleotides: TGTGCCAGCAGCTTAGCAGGGGGCCTTGGGGGTGAAGCTTTCTTT. Protein product: CASSLAGGLGGEAFF.

This chain connects TRBV7-3 to TRBJ2-5, with 8 bases identical to TRBD2. Germline assignment: CDR1 SGHTA and CDR2 FQGTGA. The J segment lost 2 bases and the V segment lost 5 bases, leaving 7 bases of the junction unmatched. CDR3 size: 15 residues. The CDR3 DNA reads as TGTGCCAGCAGCCCGGGGGGGGGAGGGCAAGAGACCCAGTACTTC. Its translation is CASSPGGGGQETQYF.

The chain carries TRBV29-1 and TRBJ1-6; 7 positions match TRBD1. This CDR3 comprises 11 residues. Per the germline V gene, CDR1 is SQVTM and CDR2 is ANQGSEA. The CDR3 nucleotides are TGCGCGACAGGGAATAATTCACCCCTCCACTTT. It is translated as CATGNNSPLHF.

The chain couples TRBV9 to TRBJ1-3; D call uncertain. The germline V gene encodes CDR1 SGDLS and CDR2 YYNGEE. The CDR3 is 13 residues long. The V gene lost 3 bases and the J gene lost 6 bases, with 10 bases spanning the gap. The CDR3 sequence is CASSAGLANTIYF. The CDR3 DNA reads TGTGCCAGCAGCGCGGGGTTAGCAAACACCATATATTTT.

The rearrangement links TRBV12-3 or TRBV12-4 to TRBJ1-1; no clear D gene. The CDR3 length is 13 residues. Trimming took 5 bases from V and 5 from J, leaving 12 bases between them. CDR3 sequence reads: CASSHGRTTEAFF. CDR3 coding DNA: TGTGCCAGCAGTCATGGGCGAACTACTGAAGCTTTCTTT.

V is TRBV7-2 and J is TRBJ1-1, with 7 nucleotides matching TRBD1. CDR1 SGHTA and CDR2 FQGNSA come from the germline V gene. Unmatched junction bases numbered 12, after V lost 5 bases and J lost 0 bases. The CDR3 loop spans 17 amino acids. The CDR3 sequence is CASSPRGHSFMNTEAFF. The CDR3 region has the DNA TGTGCCAGCAGCCCGAGGGGGCATTCCTTCATGAACACTGAAGCTTTCTTT.

This chain uses TRBV18 with TRBJ2-2; maybe TRBD2 (6 bases). CDR3 size: 15 residues. V lost 6 bases to trimming and J lost 6 bases, with 17 bases between them. Looked up from germline, CDR1 is KGHSH and CDR2 is LQKENI. The CDR3: CASSPARERAGELFF. For the CDR3, the DNA is TGTGCCAGCTCCCCCGCCCGGGAGAGGGCCGGGGAGCTGTTTTTT.

The chain joins TRBV19 to TRBJ2-1; D unresolved. CDR1 and CDR2 (germline): LNHDA, SQIVND (reference sequence). Trimming left V 3 bases short and J 3 bases short, with 12 bases between. This CDR3 comprises 15 residues. CDR3 bases: TGTGCCAGTAGTATTCGACACTCGATCTACAATGAGCAGTTCTTC. Protein: CASSIRHSIYNEQFF. The full variable domain, rest sourced from reference TRBV19 and TRBJ2-1, is DGGITQSPKYLFRKEGQNVTLSCEQNLNHDAMYWYRQDPGQGLRLIYYSQIVNDFQKGDIAEGYSVSREKKESFPLTVTSAQKNPTAFYLCASSIRHSIYNEQFFGPGTRLTVL.

V and J are TRBV30 and TRBJ1-1; D is unresolved. Germline-derived CDR1 and CDR2 are GTSNPN and SVGIG (reference sequence). This CDR3 spans 13 amino acids. The V end was cut by 0 bases, the J end by 1 base, with 6 bases between. CDR3 in amino acids: CAWSVGRNTEAFF. DNA of the CDR3: TGTGCCTGGAGTGTGGGGAGGAACACTGAAGCTTTCTTT. Looking up the rest from reference TRBV30 and TRBJ1-1 gives the full variable domain: SQTIHQWPATLVQPVGSPLSLECTVEGTSNPNLYWYRQAAGRGLQLLFYSVGIGQISSEVPQNLSASRPQDRQFILSSKKLLLSDSGFYLCAWSVGRNTEAFFGQGTRLTVV.

Concerning this clone: Additional DNA sequences in this sample encode the identical CDR3. The rearrangement uses TRBV5-5 and TRBJ2-1, with TRBD2 identical over 8 bases. There are 17 residues in the CDR3. J lost 0 bases, V lost 1 base, and 6 bases had no gene match. Germline loops: CDR1 SGHKS, CDR2 YYEKEE (reference sequence). CDR3 nucleotide sequence: TGTGCCAGCAGCTTGAGGCTAGCGGGTGTCTCCTACAATGAGCAGTTCTTC. As protein: CASSLRLAGVSYNEQFF.

This sequence joins TRBV3-1 (or the pseudogene TRBV3-2) and TRBJ1-2; possible D gene TRBD1, 6 bases. The CDR3 has 15 residues. Trimming took 1 base from V and 0 from J, leaving 9 bases between them. Per germline, CDR1 LGHDT and CDR2 YNNKEL (reference sequence). This CDR3 is CASSQATGPNYGYTF. In DNA, the CDR3 is TGTGCCAGCAGCCAAGCGACAGGCCCTAACTATGGCTACACCTTC.

The CDR3: CASSFLPDRAYEQYV. CDR3 nucleotide sequence: TGTGCCAGCAGCTTCCTCCCGGACAGGGCCTACGAGCAGTACGTC. V usage is TRBV7-2 and J usage is TRBJ2-7; 8 nucleotides match TRBD1. The length of the CDR3 is 15 residues. Unmatched junction bases numbered 6, after V lost 3 bases and J lost 2 bases. Germline V gene lookup returns CDR1 SGHTA and CDR2 FQGNSA.

The chain carries TRBV5-8 and TRBJ1-4, with TRBD1 identical over 9 bases. The germline V gene encodes CDR1 SGHTS and CDR2 YDEGEE. Trimming at V came to 5 bases and at J to 5 bases, leaving 7 bases not matched to a gene. This CDR3 comprises 15 residues. The CDR3 here is CASRYRDRANEKLFF. DNA for the CDR3: TGTGCCAGCAGGTACCGGGACAGGGCAAATGAAAAACTGTTTTTT.